The sequence of this T cell receptor (beta chain) was determined in a study of post-analysis software for immune sequencing data. Across the study: Recorded disease courses covered relapsing-remitting, secondary progressive and progressive-relapsing multiple sclerosis. Some patients had no subtype annotation. Whole-study results and caveats: In patients, five or six TRBV segments were more frequent than in controls, with TRBV5-6, TRBV5-1 and TRBV20-1 among them. Strong co-clustering by F measure was seen for same-batch samples.

The length of the CDR3 is 14 residues. CDR1 and CDR2 from the germline V gene are DFQATT and SNEGSKA (reference sequence). V lost 4 bases to trimming and J lost 5 bases, with 17 bases between them. In this sample, this clonotype turned up a few times. Its target is not known. Unique molecular identifiers were present in the TCR beta cDNA libraries. Some 500,000 cDNA molecules were recovered from an input of 1 to 10 million T cells. Using its own MiXCR run on the PCR reads, TCRdb lists one record per CDR3 protein. The sample lists approximately 730,000 distinct CDR3 sequences, 30% occurring once. The material sequenced was blood. The clonotype originates from a girl aged 10-17 years with multiple sclerosis. The V call is TRBV20-1, the J call TRBJ2-5; TRBD1 or TRBD2 may be the D gene (5 bases each). The DNA for the CDR3 is TGCAGTGCTACTAGGGGCGGGTCTTTCGAGACCCAGTACTTC. Amino acids: CSATRGGSFETQYF.